These T cell receptor beta chains were read from a single sample in a study of blood T cells in healthy people across ages. TCRdb reprocessed the 5' RACE reads with MiXCR, giving one entry per CDR3 protein. The repertoire includes roughly 1,800,000 distinct CDR3 sequences, about 50% of them detected once, and 2.1% sits in the top ten. Sequenced input: blood. The receptors shown here come from a woman between 35 and 50 years old in good health. Both conserved end residues are part of each CDR3. Each record gives: CDR3 length, J gene, V gene, CDR3 protein.

15	TRBJ1-6	TRBV27	CASSTEAGYNSPLHF
14	TRBJ2-1	TRBV5-1	CASSFGGNYNEQFF
15	TRBJ1-5	TRBV5-1	CASSPDPSSNQPQHF
17	TRBJ1-6	TRBV11-2	CASSLGPGNGYNSPLHF
15	TRBJ2-1	TRBV29-1	CSVAPRRVREETQFF
10	TRBJ2-7	TRBV20-1	CSAKAYEQYF
16	-	TRBV28	CASREATGGDLVEQYF
15	TRBJ2-1	TRBV6-2/TRBV6-3	CASRRTGITYNEQFF
13	TRBJ2-1	TRBV5-5	CASSWDYYNEQFF
14	-	TRBV6-5	CASSYRGGTSEQYF
17	TRBJ2-5	TRBV4-1	CASSRVTGWIRGETQYF
13	TRBJ1-2	TRBV7-2	CASSLGGGDGYTF
16	TRBJ2-7	TRBV4-2	CASSQVAGAPSYEQYF
16	TRBJ1-6	TRBV5-1	CASSPPSTGNNSPLHF
19	TRBJ2-3	TRBV4-2	CASSRKIWGLAGSTDTQYF
16	TRBJ2-5	TRBV29-1	CSVDDPLAGNQETQYF
15	TRBJ2-7	TRBV6-2/TRBV6-3	CASSYSSQGIYEQYF
14	TRBJ2-7	TRBV5-1	CASSEQTGIGEQYF
14	TRBJ2-1	TRBV15	CATGLQSSYNEQFF
13	TRBJ2-5	TRBV24-1	CATSLTSRETQYF
16	TRBJ2-2	TRBV9	CASSVVTGPNTGELFF
17	TRBJ2-1	TRBV6-2/TRBV6-3	CASREIGGGSSYNEQFF
15	-	TRBV9	CASSVSPGAGETQYF
19	TRBJ2-1	TRBV12-3/TRBV12-4	CASSLWGTSGGWGVNEQFF
14	TRBJ2-1	TRBV4-3	CTSSQDLRGDEQFF
16	TRBJ2-3	TRBV4-2	CASSPEAGGTADTQYF
15	TRBJ2-1	TRBV7-8	CASSLAGRPPPEQFF
16	TRBJ2-1	TRBV20-1	CSARPGGGDNYNEQFF
16	TRBJ2-2	TRBV5-1	CASSLSDSMNTGELFF
15	TRBJ2-5	TRBV12-3/TRBV12-4	CASSPVGQLQETQYF
14	TRBJ2-3	TRBV7-2	CASSLRETIDTQYF
18	TRBJ2-3	TRBV6-2/TRBV6-3	CASSYSSQAVRSTDTQYF